A selection of T cell receptor beta chains follows, all from one sample in a study of cytomegalovirus exposure and HLA in healthy donors. Measured with immunoSEQ multiplex PCR; TCRdb has only the in-frame clones, and not every one. The profile shows approximately 300,000 clones, 86% of them singletons. The specimen was PBMCs. The receptors derive from a young woman in good health and CMV-seronegative. CDR3s include the opening cysteine and the closing phenylalanine or tryptophan. A D gene is named only where the DNA matches it firmly. Clone size is stated in some rows and not others, as once, few, many or a class when expanded.

size | J | D | V | DNA | CDR3
. | TRBJ2-1 | TRBD2 | TRBV10-2 | TGCGCCAGCAGTAACCTGTGGGGCGGGACTAGCGGGACTGGCGGGGATGAGCAGTTCTTC | CASSNLWGGTSGTGGDEQFF
. | TRBJ1-5 | . | TRBV6-1 | TGTGCCAGCAGTGAAGGGACATCGGTACAGCCCCAGCATTTT | CASSEGTSVQPQHF
once | TRBJ2-5 | . | TRBV18 | TGTGCCAGCACGGGTCGAGAGACCCAAGAGACCCAGTACTTC | CASTGRETQETQYF
. | TRBJ1-2 | TRBD1 | TRBV27 | TGTGCCAGCAGGTCGGGGGGACAGGGTTATGGCTACACCTTC | CASRSGGQGYGYTF
once | TRBJ2-7 | . | TRBV6-5 | TGTGCCAGCAGTTACTCGCAGGGGAGCCACGAGCAGTACTTC | CASSYSQGSHEQYF
few | TRBJ2-3 | . | TRBV12-5 | TGTGCTAGTGGTTTGGAACAGGGTAACACAGATACGCAGTATTTT | CASGLEQGNTDTQYF
once | TRBJ2-2 | . | TRBV29-1 | TGCAGCGTTGCCCGGGCCGGGGAGCTGTTTTTT | CSVARAGELFF
. | TRBJ2-7 | . | TRBV6-1 | TGTGCCAGCAGTGAAGGTTTACTTTTACTAACGGCGGGCTACGAGCAGTACTTC | CASSEGLLLLTAGYEQYF
. | TRBJ2-1 | TRBD2 | TRBV5-6 | TGTGCCAGCAGCTTGAAGGGATCTACTAGCGGGAGCGATCTGTTCTTC | CASSLKGSTSGSDLFF
. | TRBJ2-5 | TRBD2 | TRBV2 | TGTGCCAGCAGTGAAACGTCTAGCGGGACCCCGGCCCAGTACTTC | CASSETSSGTPAQYF
. | TRBJ1-2 | TRBD1 | TRBV6-1 | TGTGCCAGCAGACAAACCGGGACAGGGTATGGCTACACCTTC | CASRQTGTGYGYTF
. | TRBJ2-7 | TRBD2 | TRBV9 | TGTGCCAGCAGCGCAGGGACTAGCGGAGCCTCCTACGAGCAGTACTTC | CASSAGTSGASYEQYF
few | TRBJ1-2 | . | TRBV27 | TGTGCCAGCAGTCTAACAGGGATCGGCTATGGCTACACCTTC | CASSLTGIGYGYTF
. | TRBJ1-1 | . | TRBV27 | TGTGCCAGCAGTTTAGTTCGGGGCACTGAAGCTTTCTTT | CASSLVRGTEAFF
. | TRBJ2-1 | TRBD2 | TRBV19 | TGTGCCAGTAGTATTATGGCGGGAGGTGAGCAGTTCTTC | CASSIMAGGEQFF
. | TRBJ2-7 | . | TRBV5-1 | TGCGCCAGCAGCTTGGCTGCGCAGGGGGGCGAGCAGTACTTC | CASSLAAQGGEQYF
. | TRBJ2-1 | TRBD2 | TRBV29-1 | TGCAGCGTTGAATCTCCGGCGGGAGGACGTAATGAGCAGTTCTTC | CSVESPAGGRNEQFF
. | TRBJ2-2 | . | TRBV28 | TGTGCCAGCAGTTCCGACAGTACCGGGGAGCTGTTTTTT | CASSSDSTGELFF
few | TRBJ2-5 | . | TRBV5-1 | TGCGCCAGCAGCTTGGAAGGCAGGGAACAAGAGACCCAGTACTTC | CASSLEGREQETQYF
. | TRBJ2-7 | TRBD1 | TRBV5-6 | TGTGCCAGCAGCCGGAGGTGGACAGGCTCCTACGAGCAGTACTTC | CASSRRWTGSYEQYF
once | TRBJ2-1 | TRBD2 | TRBV6-5 | TGTGCCAGCAGGGAGACTAGCGGGAGGTACACTGAGCAGTTCTTC | CASRETSGRYTEQFF
. | TRBJ1-2 | . | TRBV6-1 | TGTGCCAGCAGTGAAGGGTGGGGCAGTAGTAACTATGGCTACACCTTC | CASSEGWGSSNYGYTF
. | TRBJ1-4 | TRBD1 | TRBV19 | TGTGCCAGTAGTTTCGGGACAGCAACTAATGAAAAACTGTTTTTT | CASSFGTATNEKLFF
. | TRBJ1-2 | . | TRBV6-5 | TGTGCCAGCAGTTACTCGGGCGGACAGCAATATGGCTACACCTTC | CASSYSGGQQYGYTF
. | TRBJ2-4 | . | TRBV2 | TGTGCCAGCAGCGCACAGGGCCGTAAAAACATTCAGTACTTC | CASSAQGRKNIQYF
once | TRBJ2-3 | . | TRBV9 | TGTGCCAGCAGTATCGAAAGGGGGTTAGAGGATACGCAGTATTTT | CASSIERGLEDTQYF
. | TRBJ2-3 | TRBD2 | TRBV2 | TGTGCCAGCAGTGAACGGGGGGAAGATACGCAGTATTTT | CASSERGEDTQYF
. | TRBJ2-3 | TRBD2 | TRBV7-3 | TGTGCCAGCAGCCCCGGCCTAGCGGGAGCAGATACGCAGTATTTT | CASSPGLAGADTQYF
. | TRBJ2-2 | . | TRBV13 | TGTGCCAGCAGCCGTTTTTCCGGGGAGCTGTTTTTT | CASSRFSGELFF
. | TRBJ2-7 | . | TRBV11-2 | TGTGCCAGCAGCTTAGCTGGGGGGAACTACGAGCAGTACTTC | CASSLAGGNYEQYF
. | TRBJ2-7 | . | TRBV2 | TGTGCCAGCAGTGATTCGGGGGTCGAGCAGTACTTC | CASSDSGVEQYF
. | TRBJ2-7 | . | TRBV28 | TGTGCCAGCAGTTTTGTCACACCCTACGAGCAGTACTTC | CASSFVTPYEQYF
. | TRBJ2-7 | . | TRBV15 | TGTGCCACCAGCAGAGACAGGGGTACGTCCTACGAGCAGTACTTC | CATSRDRGTSYEQYF
. | TRBJ2-7 | . | TRBV5-8 | TGTGCCAGCAGCTTGGGCTCCGGGACATCCTCCCCCTACGAGCAGTACTTC | CASSLGSGTSSPYEQYF
. | TRBJ1-4 | TRBD1 | TRBV13 | TGTGCCAGCAGCTTAGGCCATTTGGTTGTTCAGGGACAGGAAAAACTGTTTTTT | CASSLGHLVVQGQEKLFF
once | TRBJ2-1 | TRBD1 | TRBV9 | TGTGCCAGCAGCCCCCGAGGAGGGACAGGGGAGTACAATGAGCAGTTCTTC | CASSPRGGTGEYNEQFF
. | TRBJ2-7 | . | TRBV12-5 | TGTGCTAGTGCCGATGAGGGAAGCGAGCAGTACTTC | CASADEGSEQYF
. | TRBJ1-2 | . | TRBV28 | TGTGCCAGCAGGTTTCAGTCATCCTATGGCTACACCTTC | CASRFQSSYGYTF
. | TRBJ2-2 | TRBD1 | TRBV5-6 | TGTGCCAGCAGCTTGGCAGGGGGCTTAAGTGGCGGGGAGCTGTTTTTT | CASSLAGGLSGGELFF
few | TRBJ2-6 | . | TRBV5-1 | TGCGCCAGCAGTACAGGTTCCGGGGCCAACGTCCTGACTTTC | CASSTGSGANVLTF
. | TRBJ2-2 | . | TRBV6-1 | TGTGCCAGCAGTGGATTAGGAGACCTCGGGGAGCTGTTTTTT | CASSGLGDLGELFF
few | TRBJ1-1 | TRBD1 | TRBV29-1 | TGCAGCGTTTACAGGGGGACCACTGAAGCTTTCTTT | CSVYRGTTEAFF